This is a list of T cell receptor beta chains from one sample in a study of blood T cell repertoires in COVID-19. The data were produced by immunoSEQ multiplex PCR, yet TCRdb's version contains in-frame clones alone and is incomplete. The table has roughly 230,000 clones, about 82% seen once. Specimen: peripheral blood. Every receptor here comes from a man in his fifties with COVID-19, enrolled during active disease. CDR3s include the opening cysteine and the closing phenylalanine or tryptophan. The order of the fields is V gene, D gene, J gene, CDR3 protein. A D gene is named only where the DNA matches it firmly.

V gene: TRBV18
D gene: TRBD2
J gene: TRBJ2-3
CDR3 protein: CASSLARLAGSTDTQYF

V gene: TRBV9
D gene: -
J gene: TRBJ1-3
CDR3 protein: CASSPTGGNTIYF

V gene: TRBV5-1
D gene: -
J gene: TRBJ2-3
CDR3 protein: CASSFSQGYADTQYF

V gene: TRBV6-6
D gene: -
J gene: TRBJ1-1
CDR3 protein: CASSYSVRGGTEAFF

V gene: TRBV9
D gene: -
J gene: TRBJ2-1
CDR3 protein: CASRGGAPYNEQFF

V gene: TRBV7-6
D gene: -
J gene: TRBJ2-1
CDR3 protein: CASSSNRELYNEQFF

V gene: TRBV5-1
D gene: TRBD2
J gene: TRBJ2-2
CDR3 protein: CASSLNAGGTTGELFF

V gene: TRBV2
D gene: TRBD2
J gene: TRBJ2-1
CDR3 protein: CASRLSGGSSYNEQFF

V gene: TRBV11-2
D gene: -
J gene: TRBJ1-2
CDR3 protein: CASSLGRDYGYTF

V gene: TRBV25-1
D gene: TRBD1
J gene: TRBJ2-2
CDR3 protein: CASTTGAAGELFF

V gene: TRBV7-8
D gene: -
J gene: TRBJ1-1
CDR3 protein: CASSLEWGVTEAFF

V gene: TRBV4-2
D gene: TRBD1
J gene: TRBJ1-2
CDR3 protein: CASSRPGQGNRGYTF

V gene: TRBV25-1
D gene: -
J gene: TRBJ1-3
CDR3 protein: CASSEGDQGNSGNTIYF

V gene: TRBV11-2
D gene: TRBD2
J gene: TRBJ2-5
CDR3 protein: CASSLGYSGGKETQYF

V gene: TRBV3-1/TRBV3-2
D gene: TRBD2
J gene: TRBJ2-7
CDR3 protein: CASSQDSGLALYEQYF

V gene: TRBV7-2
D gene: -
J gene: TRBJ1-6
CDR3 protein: CASSLEQVNSPLHF

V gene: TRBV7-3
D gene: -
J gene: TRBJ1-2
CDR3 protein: CASSPAPRAGYTF

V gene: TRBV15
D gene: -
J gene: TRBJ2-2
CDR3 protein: CATSKRDTGELFF

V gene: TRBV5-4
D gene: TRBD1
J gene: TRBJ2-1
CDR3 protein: CASSDRDRGNEQFF

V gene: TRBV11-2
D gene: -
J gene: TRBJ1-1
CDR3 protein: CASSSNRNTEAFF

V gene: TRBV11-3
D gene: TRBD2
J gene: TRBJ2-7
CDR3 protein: CASSLGLAGPYEQYF

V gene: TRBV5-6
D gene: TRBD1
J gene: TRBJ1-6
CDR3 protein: CASSLNKGDRGSYNSPLHF

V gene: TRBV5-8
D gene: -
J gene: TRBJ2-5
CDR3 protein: CASSLVEETQYF

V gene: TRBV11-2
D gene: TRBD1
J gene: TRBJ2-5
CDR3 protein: CASSVQGVRETQYF

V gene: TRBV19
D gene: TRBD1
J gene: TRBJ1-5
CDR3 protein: CASRSGTGGNQPQHF

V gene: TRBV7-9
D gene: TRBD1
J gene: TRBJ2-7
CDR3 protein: CASSNNRGRYEQYF

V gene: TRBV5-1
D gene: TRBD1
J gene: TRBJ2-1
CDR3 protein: CASSLVGQGLQYVGNEQFF

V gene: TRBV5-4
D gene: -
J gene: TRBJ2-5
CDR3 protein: CASSLYGSGETQYF

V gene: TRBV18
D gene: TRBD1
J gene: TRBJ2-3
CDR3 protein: CASSLDRGTDTQYF

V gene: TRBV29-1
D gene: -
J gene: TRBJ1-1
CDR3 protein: CGWGGPHEAFF

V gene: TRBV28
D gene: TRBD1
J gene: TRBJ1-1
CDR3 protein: CASSLWTGITEAFF

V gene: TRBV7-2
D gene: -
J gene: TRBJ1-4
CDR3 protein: CASSSGLPNEKLFF

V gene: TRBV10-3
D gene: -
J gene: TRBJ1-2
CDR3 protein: CATVTGEGYGYTF

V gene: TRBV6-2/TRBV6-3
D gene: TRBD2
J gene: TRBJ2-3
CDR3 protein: CASSGLAGTDTQYF

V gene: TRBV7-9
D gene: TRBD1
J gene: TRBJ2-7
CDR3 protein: CASSPRDRVFEQYF

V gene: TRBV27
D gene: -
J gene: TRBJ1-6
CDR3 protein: CASTTPPGWALHF

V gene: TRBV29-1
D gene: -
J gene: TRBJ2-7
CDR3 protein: CSVGGGRDEQYF

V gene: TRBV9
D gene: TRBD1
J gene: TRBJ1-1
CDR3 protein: CASSARQGYTEAFF

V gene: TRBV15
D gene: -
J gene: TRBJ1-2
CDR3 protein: CATSRDREDSYYGYTF

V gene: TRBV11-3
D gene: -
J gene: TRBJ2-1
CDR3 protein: CASSPYSSYNEQFF

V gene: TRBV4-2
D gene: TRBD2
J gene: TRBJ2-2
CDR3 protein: CASSPGGGSGELFF

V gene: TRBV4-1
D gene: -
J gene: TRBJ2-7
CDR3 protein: CASSPGQIGLTYEQYF